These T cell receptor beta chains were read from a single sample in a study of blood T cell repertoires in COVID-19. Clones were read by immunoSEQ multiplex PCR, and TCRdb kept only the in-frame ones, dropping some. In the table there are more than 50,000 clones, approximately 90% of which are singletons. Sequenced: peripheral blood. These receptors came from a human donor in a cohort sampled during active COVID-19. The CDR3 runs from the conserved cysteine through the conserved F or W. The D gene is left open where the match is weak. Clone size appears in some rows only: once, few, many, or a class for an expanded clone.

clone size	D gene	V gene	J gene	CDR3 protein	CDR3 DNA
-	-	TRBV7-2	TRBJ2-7	CASSLAGSYEQYF	TGTGCCAGCAGCTTAGCGGGCAGTTACGAGCAGTACTTC
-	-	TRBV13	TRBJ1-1	CASSPRGAPGPEAFF	TGTGCCAGCAGCCCCCGCGGGGCCCCGGGGCCTGAAGCTTTCTTT
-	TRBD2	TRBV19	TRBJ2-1	CASKPSGTSGDNEQFF	TGTGCCAGTAAACCCTCCGGGACTAGCGGAGACAATGAGCAGTTCTTC
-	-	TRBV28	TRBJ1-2	CASSLVPLYGYTF	TGTGCCAGCAGTTTAGTACCGCTATATGGCTACACCTTC
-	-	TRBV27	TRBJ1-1	CASSLPNTEAFF	TGTGCCAGCAGTCTTCCTAACACTGAAGCTTTCTTT
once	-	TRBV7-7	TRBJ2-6	CASSMGGAGANVLTF	TGTGCTAGCAGCATGGGCGGGGCTGGGGCCAACGTCCTGACTTTC
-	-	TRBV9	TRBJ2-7	CASSVGSSAYSYEQYF	TGTGCCAGCAGCGTAGGAAGTAGCGCTTACTCCTACGAGCAGTACTTC
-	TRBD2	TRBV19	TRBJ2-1	CASQRGSPVYNEQFF	TGTGCCAGTCAACGCGGGAGTCCCGTCTACAATGAGCAGTTCTTC
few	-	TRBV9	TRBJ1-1	CASSVGGRGTEAFF	TGTGCCAGCAGCGTAGGCGGTCGGGGCACTGAAGCTTTCTTT
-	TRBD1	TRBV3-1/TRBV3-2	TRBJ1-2	CASSYGRGFTYGYTF	TGTGCCAGCAGCTATGGCAGGGGGTTCACCTATGGCTACACCTTC
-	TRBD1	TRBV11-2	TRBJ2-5	CASSLVAGGSWETQYF	TGTGCCAGCAGCTTAGTAGCAGGGGGTTCGTGGGAGACCCAGTACTTC
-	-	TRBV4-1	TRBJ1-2	CASSQVTGYGYTF	TGCGCCAGCAGCCAAGTAACGGGCTATGGCTACACCTTC
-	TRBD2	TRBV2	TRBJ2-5	CASNTAGGVGETQYF	TGTGCCAGCAATACAGCGGGAGGAGTAGGAGAGACCCAGTACTTC
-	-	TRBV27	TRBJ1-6	CASRRGTGNSPLHF	TGTGCCAGCCGGCGGGGGACGGGGAATTCACCCCTCCACTTT
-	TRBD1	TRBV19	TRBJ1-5	CASSDRGNQPQHF	TGTGCCAGTAGTGACAGGGGGAACCAGCCCCAGCATTTT
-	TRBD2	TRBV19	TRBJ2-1	CASRLAGALSSYNEQFF	TGTGCAAGTAGGTTAGCGGGGGCCCTAAGCTCCTACAATGAGCAGTTCTTC
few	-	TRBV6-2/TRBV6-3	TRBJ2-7	CASSPGTGWLEYF	TGTGCCAGCAGTCCCGGCACCGGGTGGTTGGAGTACTTC
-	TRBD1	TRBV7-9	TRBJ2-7	CASSAGTGNEQYF	TGTGCCAGCAGCGCCGGGACAGGGAACGAGCAGTACTTC
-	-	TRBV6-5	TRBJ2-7	CASREPSFGEQYF	TGTGCCAGCAGGGAGCCCTCCTTTGGCGAGCAGTACTTC
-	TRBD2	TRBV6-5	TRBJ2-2	CASTPGLASGGELFF	TGTGCCAGCACCCCAGGACTAGCGTCGGGGGGGGAGCTGTTTTTT
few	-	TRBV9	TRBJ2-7	CASSVGLGEQYF	TGTGCCAGCAGCGTAGGCCTAGGCGAGCAGTACTTC
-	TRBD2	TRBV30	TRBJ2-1	CAWSVLSGRFNEQFF	TGTGCCTGGAGTGTACTGAGCGGGAGGTTCAATGAGCAGTTCTTC
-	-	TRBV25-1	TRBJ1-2	CASSGRWVALNYGYTF	TGTGCCAGCAGCGGGAGATGGGTGGCACTTAACTATGGCTACACCTTC
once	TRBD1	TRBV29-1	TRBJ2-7	CSGSDGTGSYEQYF	TGCAGCGGATCAGACGGGACAGGCTCCTACGAGCAGTACTTC
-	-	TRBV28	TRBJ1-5	CASSSPRATTGQPQHF	TGTGCCAGCAGTTCCCCCAGAGCTACAACGGGTCAGCCCCAGCATTTT
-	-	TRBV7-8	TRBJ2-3	CASSAKTGASTDTQYF	TGTGCCAGCAGCGCCAAGACAGGAGCTAGCACAGATACGCAGTATTTT
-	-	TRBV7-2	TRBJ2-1	CASADAQEYLNEQFF	TGTGCCAGCGCCGACGCACAGGAGTATCTTAATGAGCAGTTCTTC